This T cell receptor (beta chain) was retrieved from a study of T cells after yellow fever vaccination. The CDR3 has 15 amino acids. Germline assignment: CDR1 SNHLY and CDR2 FYNNEI. The V segment lost 4 bases and the J segment 1 base; nucleotides outside the gene matches: 5. 5'RACE template switching added a universal primer site and UMIs to TCR cDNA. TCRdb called the 5' RACE reads again in MiXCR, with one record for every CDR3 protein. Among over 300,000 distinct CDR3 sequences listed, 3% to 4.5% were seen once. V usage is TRBV2 and J usage is TRBJ1-1, with 8 nucleotides matching TRBD1. The sequence was collected from a man aged 18 to 30 who received the YFV17D yellow fever vaccine. Sequenced material: PBMCs, taken on the day of the yellow fever booster vaccination. CDR3 in amino acids: CASSGTGTGNTEAFF. CDR3 sequence (DNA): TGTGCCAGCAGTGGGACGGGGACAGGGAACACTGAAGCTTTCTTT.